These T cell receptor beta chains were read from a single sample in a study of blood T cell repertoires in COVID-19. TCRdb's table, derived via immunoSEQ multiplex PCR, lists solely in-frame clones and lacks some. Seen here are around 70,000 clones, under 85% observed once, and the top ten hold roughly 21%. Specimen: peripheral blood. These receptors came from a man in his sixties or seventies with acute or convalescent COVID-19. The CDR3 runs from the conserved cysteine through the conserved F or W. Each record gives: D gene, J gene, V gene, clone size, CDR3 protein, CDR3 DNA. The D gene is left open where the match is weak. Part of the rows lack a size; the others show once, few, many or a class for expanded clones.

- | TRBJ2-7 | TRBV3-1/TRBV3-2 | many | CASSPQEEGYEQYF | TGTGCCAGCAGCCCCCAGGAGGAGGGGTACGAGCAGTACTTC
- | TRBJ2-7 | TRBV6-1 | - | CASSEPPGYEQYF | TGTGCCAGCAGTGAACCACCCGGCTACGAGCAGTACTTC
- | TRBJ2-7 | TRBV5-1 | - | CASKVQGEEQYF | TGCGCCAGCAAAGTACAGGGAGAGGAGCAGTACTTC
- | TRBJ1-5 | TRBV10-2 | - | CATRWGRGANQPQHF | TGCGCCACCCGTTGGGGGAGGGGGGCCAATCAGCCCCAGCATTTT
- | TRBJ1-3 | TRBV23-1 | - | CASTIQDRSGNTIYF | TGCGCCAGCACCATACAGGATCGGAGTGGAAACACCATATATTTT
- | TRBJ2-1 | TRBV24-1 | - | CATSDPDRGSGNEQFF | TGTGCCACCAGTGATCCGGATAGGGGCAGTGGTAATGAGCAGTTCTTC
TRBD1 | TRBJ2-3 | TRBV5-1 | - | CASSLASGQGHTDTQYF | TGCGCCAGCAGCTTGGCCTCGGGACAGGGTCACACAGATACGCAGTATTTT
- | TRBJ2-6 | TRBV5-1 | - | CASSLGLINSGANVLTF | TGCGCCAGCAGCTTAGGACTGATAAACTCTGGGGCCAACGTCCTGACTTTC
- | TRBJ2-4 | TRBV2 | - | CASSIQSQGAKNIQYF | TGTGCCAGCAGTATCCAGTCACAGGGAGCCAAAAACATTCAGTACTTC
TRBD2 | TRBJ2-7 | TRBV5-1 | - | CASSFRAGLAESYEQYF | TGCGCCAGCAGCTTCAGGGCGGGGCTAGCGGAGTCCTACGAGCAGTACTTC
- | TRBJ1-1 | TRBV3-1/TRBV3-2 | - | CASSHRTTPNTEAFF | TGTGCCAGCAGCCACCGGACAACACCGAACACTGAAGCTTTCTTT
- | TRBJ2-3 | TRBV7-2 | - | CASSFDYADTQYF | TGTGCCAGCAGCTTTGACTACGCAGATACGCAGTATTTT
- | TRBJ1-6 | TRBV3-1/TRBV3-2 | - | CASSQDPGISPLHF | TGTGCCAGCAGCCAAGATCCGGGAATTTCACCCCTCCACTTT
TRBD1 | TRBJ2-7 | TRBV11-2 | few | CASRVTGVGEQYF | TGTGCCAGCAGGGTCACAGGGGTGGGTGAGCAGTACTTC
TRBD1 | TRBJ1-4 | TRBV10-3 | - | CAISSGTGWEKLFF | TGTGCCATCAGTTCCGGGACAGGGTGGGAAAAACTGTTTTTT
TRBD2 | TRBJ2-1 | TRBV9 | - | CASSPGGEAYNEQFF | TGTGCCAGCAGCCCCGGGGGGGAGGCTTACAATGAGCAGTTCTTC
- | TRBJ2-5 | TRBV6-5 | - | CASSYAAGARETQYF | TGTGCCAGCAGTTACGCCGCGGGGGCCCGGGAGACCCAGTACTTC
TRBD1 | TRBJ1-2 | TRBV28 | few | CASSPTGRYGYTF | TGTGCCAGCAGTCCGACAGGGAGGTATGGCTACACCTTC
- | TRBJ1-2 | TRBV5-6 | - | CASSLGMQINYGYTF | TGTGCCAGCAGCTTGGGAATGCAGATTAACTATGGCTACACCTTC
- | TRBJ2-7 | TRBV7-8 | - | CASSLLNAELSSYEQYF | TGTGCCAGCAGCTTATTAAACGCTGAATTGAGCTCCTACGAGCAGTACTTC